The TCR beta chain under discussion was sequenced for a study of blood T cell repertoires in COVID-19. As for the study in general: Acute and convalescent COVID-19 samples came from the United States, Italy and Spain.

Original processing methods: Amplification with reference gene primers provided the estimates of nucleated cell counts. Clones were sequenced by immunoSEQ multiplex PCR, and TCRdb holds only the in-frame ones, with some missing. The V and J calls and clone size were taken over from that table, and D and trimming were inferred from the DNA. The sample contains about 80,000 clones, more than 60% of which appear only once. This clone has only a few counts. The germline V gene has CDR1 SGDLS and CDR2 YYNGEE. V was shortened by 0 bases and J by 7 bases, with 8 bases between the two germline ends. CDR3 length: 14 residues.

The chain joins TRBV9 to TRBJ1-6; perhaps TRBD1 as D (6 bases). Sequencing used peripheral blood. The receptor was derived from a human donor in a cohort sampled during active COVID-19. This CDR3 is CASSVDRENSPLHF. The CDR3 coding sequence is TGTGCCAGCAGCGTAGACAGGGAAAATTCACCCCTCCACTTT.